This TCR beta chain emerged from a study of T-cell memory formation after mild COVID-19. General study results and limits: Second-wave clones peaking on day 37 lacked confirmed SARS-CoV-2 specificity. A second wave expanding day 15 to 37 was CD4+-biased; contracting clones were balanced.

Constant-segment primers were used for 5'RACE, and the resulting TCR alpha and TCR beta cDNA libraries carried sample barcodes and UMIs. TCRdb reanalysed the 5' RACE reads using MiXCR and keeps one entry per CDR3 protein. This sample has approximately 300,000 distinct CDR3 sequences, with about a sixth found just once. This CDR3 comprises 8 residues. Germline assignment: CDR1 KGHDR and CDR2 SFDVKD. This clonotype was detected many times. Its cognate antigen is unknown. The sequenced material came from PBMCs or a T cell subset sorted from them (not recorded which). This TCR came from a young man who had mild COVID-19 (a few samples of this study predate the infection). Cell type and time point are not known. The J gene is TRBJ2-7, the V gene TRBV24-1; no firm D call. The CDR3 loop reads CATSLRIV. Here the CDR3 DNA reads TGTGCCACCAGTCTCAGGATCGTG.